This TCR beta chain is drawn from a study of cytomegalovirus exposure and HLA in healthy donors (dated by TCRdb to about 2017). Describing the broader study: An earlier analysis of some 500 of the donors reported approximately 270 Gb of sequence data and 117 million unique TCR beta sequences from roughly 180 million T cells. Both class I and class II loci were covered by HLA typing, at four-digit resolution. Roughly 5 DR-DQ haplotypes were handled as single units for association and clustering because linkage in the cohort was strong. The study used immunosequencing to profile the T cell repertoires of 666 subjects and linked those repertoires to cytomegalovirus serostatus. Typing coverage varied by locus: about 629-640 donors for A, B, C, DRB1 and DQB1; roughly 520 for DQA1; more than 600 for DPA1; under 490 for DPB1. An earlier analysis of about 600 of the donors used high-throughput TCR beta sequencing to judge whether each TCR beta V gene segment behaved as functional or pseudogenic. A later analysis re-analyzed previously published TCR beta repertoires from several hundred donors and added high-resolution HLA genotyping to study TCR occurrence patterns. Along with the approximately 700-subject first cohort, a separate validation cohort of roughly 110 different subjects was used. The later analysis used no new phenotypic data to find candidate immune exposures, relying instead on TCR beta sequences and their occurrence across donors. On average, approximately 250,000 unique TCR beta nucleotide sequences were sequenced per donor among 398 genotyped donors of the cohort, with about 19% of those sequences being non-productive. Donor age, sex, ethnicity and CMV serostatus were compiled together with the repertoire data. The aim of the study was to test whether cataloging public T cell receptors could identify signatures of past pathogen exposure. An early release covering about 600 HLA-typed donors comprised around 300 gigabases of sequencing data and some 79 million unique TCR sequences. Every discovery cohort repertoire had been produced on one sequencing platform. High-throughput TCR immunosequencing, statistical association of individual TCRs with disease status, and machine learning were combined to predict cytomegalovirus infection status. Of the 300 to 500 genotyped donors, 75% to 85% were placed in the genetic ancestry cluster associated with self-reported Caucasian donors. A later genetic analysis used genome-wide SNP genotypes for about 65% of the roughly 700 donors, treating that subset as a discovery cohort. What the research found in general, with its limitations: A group of highly shared sequence variants was considered likely to be a technical artifact of the sequencing pipeline. In a later genetic analysis, a missense DCLRE1C variant was associated with V-gene and J-gene trimming of TCR beta chains, and the association was replicated in an independent cohort. A later analysis found that TCR association rates varied across HLA loci, with DRB1 alleles showing the most associated TCRs and HLA-C alleles the fewest. Because HLA typing was missing for some donors at each locus, association tests included only the typed subset. Sequencing depth was assumed to be roughly uniform across donors in the presence/absence analyses, though that assumption may not hold. Some IMGT-functional V segments, including TRBV6-2 and TRBV6-3, could not be distinguished by the 87-base-pair reads and were therefore excluded. A further reported finding was that TCR beta sequences accurately predicted the HLA-A and HLA-B alleles for most subjects in the first cohort. The study listed 150 to 200 TCR beta chains as associated with cytomegalovirus. Immune exposure information for the cohort was limited to CMV serostatus. Three of the identified cytomegalovirus-associated TCR beta chains were confirmed in vitro to be specific for cytomegalovirus antigens. Across donors, most TCR sequences were observed very rarely, whereas some public TCRs were present in many individuals. When HLA alleles, especially DR and DQ, strongly co-occurred, attributing TCR associations to individual alleles was difficult. The cohort was sequenced for TCR beta chains only, and without alpha or paired-chain data the features that could be detected were limited. A later analysis found that HLA-associated TCR beta chains were more clonally expanded and had lower generation probabilities than equally common non-associated chains. Correlated functional status among segregating V segments might reflect linkage disequilibrium, but an unknown experimental factor could not be ruled out. According to the authors, the approach could potentially be generalized to other disease states and immunological phenotypes. Compared with the 666-donor mean, donors in an Asian-associated ancestry cluster had fewer N-insertions in productive TCRs, according to a later genetic analysis. A later analysis associated about 17,000 TCR beta sequences with specific HLA alleles at a false discovery rate of 0.05. Broadly in line with IMGT annotations, most TCR beta V segments showed up in productive rearrangements about 87% or about 30% of the time in an earlier analysis of about 500 of the donors. Cytomegalovirus status was reported to be diagnosed by the classifier with high specificity and sensitivity in both the original and validation cohorts. According to a later analysis, most CMV-associated TCR beta chains appeared to be HLA-restricted, and the HLA associations seemed to be driven largely by CMV exposure. According to a later analysis, parvovirus B19, influenza, CMV and Epstein-Barr virus appeared linked to several top co-occurrence clusters. Because counts were too low, about 18 rarely observed V segments, including chromosome 9 orphons, were left out of the earlier analysis of 587 of the donors.

V sheds 4 bases and J sheds 3 bases, leaving 16 bases between their ends. Looking up the germline V gene yields CDR1 SGHAT and CDR2 FQNNGV. The CDR3 measures 16 amino acids from cysteine to phenylalanine. This entry keeps only the CDR3 DNA: 48 bases, framed from base 1. The cohort was made up of several hundred healthy bone marrow donors. At the time of sampling, every cohort member was nominally healthy, though immune exposures that went unrecorded were likely present. The donor tested CMV seropositive, placing the donor among the 250 to 350 seropositive members of the cohort. A peripheral blood sample was provided by each donor, and peripheral blood mononuclear cells were used for TCR beta sequencing. The Qiagen DNeasy Blood Extraction Kit was used to extract genomic DNA from the blood cell samples. Library preparation used the immunoSEQ multiplex PCR assay. A mixture of 60 forward primers for TCR Vbeta segments and 13 reverse primers for TCR Jbeta segments was used in the multiplex PCR. Amplification of the CDR3 region of rearranged TCR beta genes was performed with a multiplex PCR assay on genomic DNA. Amplified TCR beta libraries were sequenced as 87-base-pair reads on the Illumina HiSeq System. For the original study's pipeline: In a later analysis, 80 million or so unique TCR beta chains were counted across the approximately 640 repertoires, and about 10 million of these chains were shared by at least two donors. Raw reads were error-corrected and collapsed into unique sequences by a nearest-neighbor algorithm in which closely related sequences were merged to remove PCR and sequencing errors. CDR3 sequences were aligned to IMGT reference sequences to assign V, D and J gene segments. For a sequence to be retained, at least a six-nucleotide match to both a V gene segment and a J gene segment was required. Rearrangements were classified as productive when the CDR3 lacked stop codons and remained in frame with V and J, and all other rearrangements were classified as non-productive. CDR3 was defined by IMGT convention, running from the second conserved V-encoded cysteine to the conserved J-encoded phenylalanine. Sequences without an unambiguous match to a single V gene segment were excluded from the earlier analysis of 450 to 750 of the donors. In an earlier analysis of almost 600 of the donors, a V segment was called functional when productive rearrangements were above 56.7%, and segregating when the standard deviation between donors exceeded 5%. To diagnose cytomegalovirus status from the catalog of TCR beta chain sequences, a statistical classification framework was built. A later analysis assigned V and J genes by comparing TCR nucleotide sequences with IMGT/GENE-DB human TR gene sequences. In a later analysis, CDR3 sequences and most-parsimonious VDJ recombination scenarios were assigned using the TCRdist pipeline. A later analysis defined each TCR beta chain by its CDR3 amino acid sequence plus V-gene family, and excluded reads lacking a unique V-gene family. A later analysis removed 450 to 600 highly shared, low-generation-probability nucleotide sequences to deal with suspected cross-contamination and a sequencing artifact. A later analysis calculated a clonal expansion index for each public chain from normalized within-repertoire ranks of inferred template counts. A later analysis computed generation probabilities with a VDJ recombination model fitted to out-of-frame rearrangements, and checked the results against IGoR. Hypergeometric tests were used in a later analysis to score TCR-TCR, TCR-HLA and TCR-CMV co-occurrence, with a repertoire-size bias correction applied to the TCR pairs. False discovery rates were estimated in a later analysis by permuting HLA or CMV assignments 20 times. In a later analysis, co-occurring TCRs were grouped using DBSCAN, with TCRdist sequence similarity added in when clustering inside HLA-allele-positive subsets. Repertoires with fewer than 30,000 or more than 120,000 public chains, plus five repertoires with anomalous nucleotide sharing, were excluded from co-occurrence clustering. TCRdb limited this immuneACCESS table to in-frame rearrangements with V and J called. A share of clones is missing; checked studies link under half to unresolved V genes, and the rest is unexplained. The V and J calls and clone size are taken from that table; D and trimming were inferred from the DNA. In this sample the table shows about 120,000 clones, about 80% of which occur a single time. The ten most abundant clones make up around an eighth of the sample.

A word on this clone: Its specific antigen is unknown. Base qualities were left out, and no much larger clone turns up one base away.

Specimen: PBMCs. This chain is built from TRBV11-2 and TRBJ1-5; TRBD1 is possibly the D segment (5 matching bases). This receptor was obtained from a man aged 25-40 years in good health and CMV-seropositive. CDR3 sequence: CASSSPGGVPNQPQHF. The sequenced DNA: TGTGCCAGCAGCTCGCCCGGAGGGGTTCCCAATCAGCCCCAGCATTTT.